These T cell receptor beta chains were read from a single sample in a study of blood T cell repertoires in COVID-19. The table came from immunoSEQ multiplex PCR; TCRdb's copy has only in-frame clones and leaves some out. The data show about 180,000 clones, 65% to 90% seen once. The sequencing input was peripheral blood. The source of these receptors is a man between 45 and 60 years old with active or convalescent COVID-19. The CDR3 runs from the conserved cysteine through the conserved F or W. A D gene is named only where the DNA matches it firmly. Size values are once, few and many counts, or a class for expanded clones, and some rows have none.

CDR3 DNA: TGTGCCAGCAGCCATCGGACGGAGGGCTACGAGCAGTACTTC
CDR3 protein: CASSHRTEGYEQYF
clone size: -
D gene: -
J gene: TRBJ2-7
V gene: TRBV9
CDR3 length: 14

CDR3 DNA: TGTGCCAGCAGGACTGACGGTAGCTATGGCTACACCTTC
CDR3 protein: CASRTDGSYGYTF
clone size: -
D gene: -
J gene: TRBJ1-2
V gene: TRBV12-3/TRBV12-4
CDR3 length: 13

CDR3 DNA: TGTGCCAGCAACCAAAGACAGGGTCTGGGCACTGAAGCTTTCTTT
CDR3 protein: CASNQRQGLGTEAFF
clone size: -
D gene: TRBD1
J gene: TRBJ1-1
V gene: TRBV6-5
CDR3 length: 15

CDR3 DNA: TGTGCCAGCAGCCCGACAGGGGCGGTTTACAATGAGCAGTTCTTC
CDR3 protein: CASSPTGAVYNEQFF
clone size: -
D gene: TRBD1
J gene: TRBJ2-1
V gene: TRBV5-6
CDR3 length: 15

CDR3 DNA: TGCGCCAGCAGCCAAAGGACAGCTATGAACACTGAAGCTTTCTTT
CDR3 protein: CASSQRTAMNTEAFF
clone size: -
D gene: -
J gene: TRBJ1-1
V gene: TRBV4-1
CDR3 length: 15

CDR3 DNA: TGTGCCAGCAGTCCAACAGGGTCGGGATACAATGAGCAGTTCTTC
CDR3 protein: CASSPTGSGYNEQFF
clone size: few
D gene: -
J gene: TRBJ2-1
V gene: TRBV5-4
CDR3 length: 15

CDR3 DNA: TGTGCCAGCAGTGACATTACAGGGAAAGGCGGCTACACCTTC
CDR3 protein: CASSDITGKGGYTF
clone size: once
D gene: -
J gene: TRBJ1-2
V gene: TRBV27
CDR3 length: 14

CDR3 DNA: TGCGCCAGCAGCGAAACCGGGACAGGGGATGAAAAACTGTTTTTT
CDR3 protein: CASSETGTGDEKLFF
clone size: -
D gene: TRBD1
J gene: TRBJ1-4
V gene: TRBV5-1
CDR3 length: 15

CDR3 DNA: TGTGCCAGCAGTTTCGGGACAGGGGGTAATCAGCCCCAGCATTTT
CDR3 protein: CASSFGTGGNQPQHF
clone size: -
D gene: TRBD1
J gene: TRBJ1-5
V gene: TRBV6-5
CDR3 length: 15

CDR3 DNA: TGTGCCAGCAGCCCCTCGGGCGGGAGGGCCTATGAGCAGTTCTTC
CDR3 protein: CASSPSGGRAYEQFF
clone size: -
D gene: TRBD2
J gene: TRBJ2-1
V gene: TRBV11-3
CDR3 length: 15

CDR3 DNA: TGCGCCAGCAGCCAAGAAAGAGCGGCAAGCTCCTACAATGAGCAGTTCTTC
CDR3 protein: CASSQERAASSYNEQFF
clone size: -
D gene: -
J gene: TRBJ2-1
V gene: TRBV4-1
CDR3 length: 17

CDR3 DNA: TGCGCCAGCAGCTTGGAGGGACAGGTGTTTTACACTGAAGCTTTCTTT
CDR3 protein: CASSLEGQVFYTEAFF
clone size: -
D gene: TRBD1
J gene: TRBJ1-1
V gene: TRBV5-1
CDR3 length: 16

CDR3 DNA: TGTGCCAGCAGCACTTCCGACAGGGGCACCTCACCCCTCCACTTT
CDR3 protein: CASSTSDRGTSPLHF
clone size: -
D gene: TRBD1
J gene: TRBJ1-6
V gene: TRBV7-3
CDR3 length: 15

CDR3 DNA: TGTGCCAGCAGTAGGGGGTCAGGGGGCGCCGGGGATGAAAAACTGTTTTTT
CDR3 protein: CASSRGSGGAGDEKLFF
clone size: -
D gene: TRBD1
J gene: TRBJ1-4
V gene: TRBV7-9
CDR3 length: 17

CDR3 DNA: TGTGCCAGCAGCGAGACAGGGCTAGCCAAAAACATTCAGTACTTC
CDR3 protein: CASSETGLAKNIQYF
clone size: -
D gene: TRBD1
J gene: TRBJ2-4
V gene: TRBV25-1
CDR3 length: 15

CDR3 DNA: TGTGCCAGCTCACCAAAGGTTCGCGGGAGGAGAGAGACCCAGTACTTC
CDR3 protein: CASSPKVRGRRETQYF
clone size: -
D gene: TRBD2
J gene: TRBJ2-5
V gene: TRBV18
CDR3 length: 16

CDR3 DNA: TGTGCCAGCAGCTTCCAACAGGGGAACACTGAAGCTTTCTTT
CDR3 protein: CASSFQQGNTEAFF
clone size: -
D gene: -
J gene: TRBJ1-1
V gene: TRBV7-2
CDR3 length: 14

CDR3 DNA: TGTGCCAGTAGAGGACAGACAACACCTAACTATGGCTACACCTTC
CDR3 protein: CASRGQTTPNYGYTF
clone size: -
D gene: -
J gene: TRBJ1-2
V gene: TRBV19
CDR3 length: 15

CDR3 DNA: TGCGCCAGCAGTGACCCCCGGCAGGCGAGGAGGGAGACCCAGTACTTC
CDR3 protein: CASSDPRQARRETQYF
clone size: -
D gene: -
J gene: TRBJ2-5
V gene: TRBV10-2
CDR3 length: 16

CDR3 DNA: TGTGCCAGCAGCTCCTCGGAGAACTACAATGAGCAGTTCTTC
CDR3 protein: CASSSSENYNEQFF
clone size: -
D gene: -
J gene: TRBJ2-1
V gene: TRBV11-3
CDR3 length: 14

CDR3 DNA: TGCAGCGTCGAAGGACAGGGCTCGGCTAACTATGGCTACACCTTC
CDR3 protein: CSVEGQGSANYGYTF
clone size: -
D gene: TRBD1
J gene: TRBJ1-2
V gene: TRBV29-1
CDR3 length: 15

CDR3 DNA: TGTGCCAGCAGCTTAGGTAGCTCTGGGGCCAACGTCCTGACTTTC
CDR3 protein: CASSLGSSGANVLTF
clone size: once
D gene: -
J gene: TRBJ2-6
V gene: TRBV7-6
CDR3 length: 15

CDR3 DNA: TGTGCCAGCAGCCTTAGGGACACCTCTAACTATGGCTACACCTTC
CDR3 protein: CASSLRDTSNYGYTF
clone size: -
D gene: -
J gene: TRBJ1-2
V gene: TRBV5-6
CDR3 length: 15

CDR3 DNA: TGTGCCAGCAGCTTGCTAGCGGGAGCGGGTGAGCAGTTCTTC
CDR3 protein: CASSLLAGAGEQFF
clone size: -
D gene: TRBD2
J gene: TRBJ2-1
V gene: TRBV7-3
CDR3 length: 14